This passage covers 16 T cell receptor beta chains from one sample sequenced in a study of T cells in Graves' hyperthyroidism and ophthalmopathy. Template material for amplifying TCR beta CDR3 regions consisted of RNA transcripts. HTBI primers were used for first-round RT-PCR of the TCR CDR3. TCRdb processed the multiplex PCR reads anew with MiXCR; each CDR3 protein has one entry. Of 400,000 to 550,000 distinct CDR3 sequences in the sample, around 22% were seen once. Sequencing used blood. Receptors were obtained from a young woman with Graves' ophthalmopathy.

This chain connects TRBV5-6 to TRBJ1-5; 8 nucleotides agree with TRBD1. V shed 4 bases, J shed 6 bases, and the junction held 6 bases outside the gene matches. Germline V gene lookup returns CDR1 SGHDT and CDR2 YYEEEE. The CDR3 contains 14 residues. For the CDR3, the DNA is TGTGCCAGCAGCCTGGGACAGGTAACTCAGCCCCAGCATTTT. Translation gives CASSLGQVTQPQHF. Together with reference TRBV5-6 and TRBJ1-5, the CDR3 gives the full variable domain: DAGVTQSPTHLIKTRGQQVTLRCSPKSGHDTVSWYQQALGQGPQFIFQYYEEEERQRGNFPDRFSGHQFPNYSSELNVNALLLGDSALYLCASSLGQVTQPQHFGDGTRLSIL.

There are a few counts of this clonotype. The rearrangement joins TRBV5-4 to TRBJ2-2, with 11 bases aligning to TRBD2. Germline CDR1 and CDR2: SGHNT and YYREEE (reference sequence). This CDR3 spans 21 amino acids. J lost 6 bases, V lost 0 bases, and 19 bases had no gene match. The CDR3 sequence is CASSLAKPTSGGSLDPGELFF. Written as DNA, the CDR3 is TGTGCCAGCAGCTTGGCGAAACCCACTAGCGGGGGTTCTCTGGACCCCGGGGAGCTGTTTTTT.

This clonotype has at least ten counts. A much larger clone differs by one base, so this may be a read error. The chain carries TRBV25-1 and TRBJ1-2; 8 bases line up with TRBD1. Germline V gene sequence: CDR1 MGHDK, CDR2 SYGVNS. This CDR3 is 12 amino acids long. Trimming at V came to 3 bases and at J to 8 bases, leaving 2 bases not matched to a gene. In DNA form, the CDR3 reads TGTGCCAGCAGTGATACAGGGGGAGGCTACACCTTC. It translates to CASSDTGGGYTF.

The chain recombines TRBV6-1 with TRBJ2-7, with TRBD1 as a possible D gene (6 bases). Germline lookup yields CDR1 MNHNS and CDR2 SASEGT. V was shortened by 6 bases and J by 4 bases, with 16 bases between the two germline ends. This CDR3 region has 14 residues. The CDR3 protein is CASRPRQGTYEQYF. The DNA for the CDR3 is TGTGCCAGCAGACCAAGGCAGGGGACGTACGAGCAGTACTTC.

This clonotype was detected once. This chain uses TRBV19 with TRBJ1-6; 10 nucleotides agree with TRBD1. Germline V gene data show CDR1 as LNHDA and CDR2 as SQIVND (reference sequence). The CDR3 covers 13 residues. Trimming removed 6 bases from V and 10 bases from J; junction bases left unmatched: 3. CDR3 coding DNA: TGTGCCAGTAGGAGGGACAGGGGATCACCCCTCCACTTT. Protein product: CASRRDRGSPLHF.

A remark on this clonotype: Given a much more abundant clone one base away, this may be a read error. This chain uses TRBV29-1 with TRBJ1-1; D is ambiguous. Germline assignment: CDR1 SQVTM and CDR2 ANQGSEA. CDR3 length: 11 amino acids. The CDR3 loop reads CSVDPDGEACF. The CDR3, as DNA: TGCAGCGTTGACCCGGACGGAGAAGCTTGCTTT.

In this sample, this clonotype turned up a few times. The chain carries TRBV6-1 and TRBJ1-2; 7 positions agree with TRBD1. Germline V lookup: CDR1 MNHNS, CDR2 SASEGT. This CDR3 has 13 residues. Trimming cost V 7 bases and J 8 bases; bases outside gene matches: 10. CDR3 nucleotide sequence: TGTGCCAGCACCACGACAGGGCGCCACGGCTACACCTTC. Translating it yields CASTTTGRHGYTF.

In this sample, this clonotype turned up many times. The J gene is TRBJ1-5, the V gene TRBV12-3 or TRBV12-4; D gene unclear. This CDR3 is built from 13 residues. Trimming stripped 2 bases from V and 5 bases from J, with 7 bases between. Written as DNA, the CDR3 is TGTGCCAGCAGTTTAACGGCAGATCAGCCCCAGCATTTT. Amino acid sequence: CASSLTADQPQHF.

This clonotype was observed many times. This chain joins TRBV9 and TRBJ2-5; D is undetermined. The germline V and J ends were trimmed by 3 bases and 7 bases, with 10 bases remaining between them. Germline V CDR1 and CDR2: SGDLS, YYNGEE. The CDR3 sequence is 12 residues long. The CDR3 sequence: CASSAPWGTQYF. CDR3 coding DNA: TGTGCCAGCAGCGCCCCGTGGGGGACCCAGTACTTC.

The sample holds many counts of this clonotype. V gene TRBV20-1 combines with J gene TRBJ1-2; weak D call: TRBD1 (6 bases). V was trimmed by 3 bases and J by 6 bases, leaving 14 bases between them. The germline CDR1 and CDR2 sequences are DFQATT and SNEGSKA (reference sequence). The CDR3 length is 13 residues. The DNA for the CDR3 is TGCAGTGCTAGGGACGACAGGCCCCATGGCTACACCTTC. Translation: CSARDDRPHGYTF.

Ten or more counts support this clonotype. The chain is built from TRBV30 and TRBJ1-1; 10 bases align to TRBD1. V shed 5 bases, J shed 5 bases, and the junction held 8 bases outside the gene matches. CDR1 and CDR2 (germline): GTSNPN, SVGIG (reference sequence). This CDR3 spans 14 amino acids. The CDR3 protein is CAWQTGTGETEAFF. CDR3 sequence (DNA): TGTGCCTGGCAAACCGGGACAGGGGAAACTGAAGCTTTCTTT. Together with reference TRBV30 and TRBJ1-1, the CDR3 gives the full variable domain: SQTIHQWPATLVQPVGSPLSLECTVEGTSNPNLYWYRQAAGRGLQLLFYSVGIGQISSEVPQNLSASRPQDRQFILSSKKLLLSDSGFYLCAWQTGTGETEAFFGQGTRLTVV.

This clonotype was found a few times. The chain combines TRBV12-3 or TRBV12-4 with TRBJ2-5; TRBD2 matches at 12 bases. The CDR3 extends over 16 amino acids. Trimming took 4 bases from V and 1 from J; bases not matched to a gene: 4. DNA of the CDR3: TGTGCCAGCAGTTCTGGACTAGCGGGGCCCCAAGAGACCCAGTACTTC. Residues: CASSSGLAGPQETQYF.

The chain links TRBV28 to TRBJ2-7, with TRBD2 identical over 7 bases. J gave up 3 bases and V 7 bases, and 9 bases lay outside the gene matches. The CDR3 is made up of 14 amino acids. Germline assignment: CDR1 MDHEN and CDR2 SYDVKM. CDR3 DNA sequence: TGTGCCAGCACTAACGGGGGGACCCTCTACGAGCAGTACTTC. Translated, it gives CASTNGGTLYEQYF.

This clonotype was counted ten times or more. The gene calls are TRBV11-2 and TRBJ1-6; D remains ambiguous. The V end was cut by 2 bases, the J end by 0 bases, with 8 bases between. Germline CDR1 is SGHAT and CDR2 is FQNNGV. The CDR3 consists of 16 residues. The CDR3 DNA reads TGTGCCAGCAGCTTAAGGTCCGACTCCTATAATTCACCCCTCCACTTT. Its protein product is CASSLRSDSYNSPLHF. Combining the CDR3 with reference TRBV11-2 and TRBJ1-6 gives the whole variable domain EAGVAQSPRYKIIEKRQSVAFWCNPISGHATLYWYQQILGQGPKLLIQFQNNGVVDDSQLPKDRFSAERLKGVDSTLKIQPAKLEDSAVYLCASSLRSDSYNSPLHFGNGTRLTVT.

This clonotype was counted a single time. The missing conserved phenylalanine or tryptophan at the end of this CDR3 makes a read error likely. The V and J genes are TRBV7-2 and TRBJ1-1, with D unresolved. CDR1 is SGHTA, CDR2 FQGNSA, per germline. The CDR3 spans 13 residues. V dropped 1 base and J dropped 8 bases, with 11 bases sitting between them. CDR3 amino acids: CASSLGQPPEAFY. CDR3 bases: TGTGCCAGCAGCTTAGGTCAGCCCCCAGAAGCTTTCTAT.

This clonotype came up many times. This chain uses TRBV13 with TRBJ2-5; 10 positions match TRBD2. J lost 2 bases, V lost 0 bases, and 12 bases had no gene match. This CDR3 comprises 19 residues. Germline loops: CDR1 PRHDT, CDR2 FYEKMQ (reference sequence). The CDR3 sequence: CASSLGMASGGHPQETQYF. CDR3 bases: TGTGCCAGCAGCTTAGGCATGGCTAGCGGGGGCCACCCACAAGAGACCCAGTACTTC.